The present T cell receptor beta chain was sequenced within a study of T cell responses to AZD1222 COVID-19 vaccine (dated by TCRdb to the early 2020s). Broadly, across the study: AZD1222 recipients given second doses at about 4 weeks or at about 12 weeks were pooled, since spike-specific TCR depth and breadth were not found to differ between the two schedules. TCR sequencing was performed for 230 to 250 trial participants, of whom some 200 were given two doses of AZD1222 and around 25 were given two doses of MenACWY control vaccine. Enrollment into the trials was organized by age into subgroups of 18-55, 56-69 and 70-plus years, and those subgroups contained roughly 150, 30 and 60 TCR-sequenced participants, respectively.

The CDR3 regions of human TCRbeta chains were analyzed by immunosequencing. The paper's data handling went like this. Repertoire TCRs were checked for matches against a reference library of SARS-CoV-2-specific TCRs that had been generated using the MIRA antigen-specificity platform. Breadth meant the fraction of unique TCRs that were SARS-CoV-2-associated, whereas depth meant the fraction of total T cells that were SARS-CoV-2-associated. Using the MIRA data, each spike-specific TCR was assigned both to the spike region to which the TCR was reactive and to a CD4 or CD8 class. Log10-transformed breadth and depth values were compared by one-way ANOVA with Sidak's multiple comparisons tests. TCRdb carries this immuneACCESS record with in-frame sequences only. Its versions omit some clonotypes, under half of them owing to an unresolved V gene in the studies checked, with the rest unexplained. V, J and clone size were drawn from that table, and D and trimming were deduced from the DNA. The sample contains 120,000 or so clones, 65% to 85% of them found a single time. The ten largest clones represent around 4.6% of the sample.

As regards this clone: What antigen it recognizes has not been identified. No clone much larger than this one lies a single base away; base qualities are absent. Other DNA sequences in the sample encode the same CDR3.

In the paper's terms, the time point label means: baseline before first vaccination. Samples from vaccinated people were obtained from the UK trials COV001 and COV002, which included a single-blind randomized controlled phase 2/3 trial of AZD1222 (ChAdOx1 nCoV-19) in healthy adults. For TCRbeta chain sequencing, PBMC samples were collected from trial participants at day 0 and at day 28 after the second dose. Study-wide findings and limitations: Because no day 14 peak-response samples were available, the repertoires could be characterized only after the peak T cell response. Conclusions about previously exposed vaccinees are limited because only a handful of AZD1222 recipients were SARS-CoV-2 seropositive at baseline. Participants were mostly white British, with more females than males. The authors suggested clonal diversity may have been underestimated. After two AZD1222 doses, spike-specific TCR breadth and depth were significantly higher than at day 0 and than in MenACWY recipients. In the small 56-69-year group, the increase in depth fell short of significance, most likely because of low power. The whole spike protein was spanned by vaccine-associated CD4 TCRs, and dominant responses were seen in regions 160-218 and 743-854. Reportedly, close to half of the unique spike-specific TCRs recognized epitopes lying outside the regions that are mutated in the B.1.351 and B.1.1.7 variants.

Sequenced material: peripheral blood, taken on day 0 of AZD1222 vaccination. This clonotype was obtained from an adult in good health.

The DNA reads TGTGCCAGCAGCTTAGGGGGCTTAAACACTGAAGCTTTCTTT. The translation is CASSLGGLNTEAFF. The chain joins TRBV9 to TRBJ1-1, and 7 bases in between align with TRBD1. Counted from cysteine to phenylalanine, this CDR3 has 14 amino acids. Just the 42-base CDR3 DNA is kept, in frame starting at base 1. Unmatched junction bases come to 5, with V trimmed by 4 bases and J by 2 bases. CDR1 SGDLS and CDR2 YYNGEE were looked up in the germline V gene.